This TCR beta chain was documented in a study of blood T cell repertoires in COVID-19. Study as a whole: The United States, Italy and Spain were the sources of the acute and convalescent COVID-19 samples.

In the original workflow: Estimation of nucleated cell counts relied on the amplification of reference gene primers. The protocol was immunoSEQ multiplex PCR, while the TCRdb copy is restricted to in-frame clones and leaves out a portion. The V and J calls and clone size were taken over from that table, and D and trimming were inferred from the DNA. Seen here are tens of thousands of clones, approximately 83% observed once, and the top ten hold approximately 18%. This clone was seen a handful of times. The sequenced material came from peripheral blood. The receptor's source is an older woman with active COVID-19.

CDR3 in amino acids: CASSTRQGAVGYTF. In DNA, the CDR3 is TGTGCCAGCAGCACTCGACAGGGGGCGGTCGGCTACACCTTC. The chain uses TRBV7-2 and TRBJ1-2; 10 nucleotides line up with TRBD1. Trimming took 5 bases from V and 8 from J; bases not matched to a gene: 8. This CDR3 is built from 14 residues. Germline CDR1 is SGHTA and CDR2 is FQGNSA.